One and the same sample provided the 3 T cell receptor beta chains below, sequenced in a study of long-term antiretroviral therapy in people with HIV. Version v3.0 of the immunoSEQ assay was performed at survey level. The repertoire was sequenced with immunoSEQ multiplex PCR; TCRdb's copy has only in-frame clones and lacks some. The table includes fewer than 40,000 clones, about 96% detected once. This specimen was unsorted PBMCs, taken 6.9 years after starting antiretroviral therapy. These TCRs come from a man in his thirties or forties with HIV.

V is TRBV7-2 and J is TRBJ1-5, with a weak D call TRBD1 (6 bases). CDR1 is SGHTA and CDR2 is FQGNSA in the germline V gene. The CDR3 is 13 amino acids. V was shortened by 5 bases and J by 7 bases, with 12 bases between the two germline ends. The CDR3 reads CASSVAGAQPQHF. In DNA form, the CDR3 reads TGTGCCAGCAGCGTGGCGGGGGCCCAGCCCCAGCATTTT. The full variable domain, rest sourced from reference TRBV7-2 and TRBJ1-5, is GAGVSQSPSNKVTEKGKDVELRCDPISGHTALYWYRQSLGQGLEFLIYFQGNSAPDKSGLPSDRFSAERTGGSVSTLTIQRTQQEDSAVYLCASSVAGAQPQHFGDGTRLSIL.

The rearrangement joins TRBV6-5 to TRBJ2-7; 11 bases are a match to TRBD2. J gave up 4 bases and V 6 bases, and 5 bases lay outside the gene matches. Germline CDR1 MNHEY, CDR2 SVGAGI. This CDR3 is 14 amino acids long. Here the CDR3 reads CASRSSGGTYEQYF. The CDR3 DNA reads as TGTGCCAGCAGATCTAGCGGGGGGACGTACGAGCAGTACTTC.

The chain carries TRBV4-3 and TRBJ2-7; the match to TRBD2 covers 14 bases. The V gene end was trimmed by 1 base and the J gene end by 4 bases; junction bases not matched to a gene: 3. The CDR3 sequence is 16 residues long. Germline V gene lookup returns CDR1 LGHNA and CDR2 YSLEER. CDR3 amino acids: CASSQGLAGGIYEQYF. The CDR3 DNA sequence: TGCGCCAGCAGCCAAGGACTAGCGGGAGGGATTTACGAGCAGTACTTC.